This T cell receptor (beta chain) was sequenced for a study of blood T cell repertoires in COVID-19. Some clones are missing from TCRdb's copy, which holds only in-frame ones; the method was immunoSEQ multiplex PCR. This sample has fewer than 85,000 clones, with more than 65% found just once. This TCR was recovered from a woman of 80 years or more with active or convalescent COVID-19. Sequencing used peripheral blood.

CDR3 coding DNA: TGTGCCAGCAGTTACGACCGGGATCCCATTTTGATTAGCAATCAGCCCCAGCATTTT. Its protein is CASSYDRDPILISNQPQHF. The rearrangement links TRBV6-2 or TRBV6-3 to TRBJ1-5, with D unclear. V lost 2 bases and J lost 0, with 20 bases in between. CDR1 MNHEY and CDR2 SVGEGT come from the germline V gene. The CDR3 has 19 residues.